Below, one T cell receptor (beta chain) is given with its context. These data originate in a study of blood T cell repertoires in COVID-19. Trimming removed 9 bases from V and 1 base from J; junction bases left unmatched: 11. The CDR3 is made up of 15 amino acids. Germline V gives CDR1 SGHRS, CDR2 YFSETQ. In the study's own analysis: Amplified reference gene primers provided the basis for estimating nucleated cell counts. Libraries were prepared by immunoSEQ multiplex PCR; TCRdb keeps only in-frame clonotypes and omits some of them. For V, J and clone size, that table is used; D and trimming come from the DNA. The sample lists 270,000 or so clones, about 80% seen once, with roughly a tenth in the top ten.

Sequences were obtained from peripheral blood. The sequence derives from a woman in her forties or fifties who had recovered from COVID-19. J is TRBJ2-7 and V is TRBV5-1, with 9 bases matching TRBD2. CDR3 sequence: CATSLSGGSSYEQYF. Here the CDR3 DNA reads TGCGCCACCTCGTTAAGCGGGGGGTCTTCCTACGAGCAGTACTTC. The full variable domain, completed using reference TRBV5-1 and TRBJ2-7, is KAGVTQTPRYLIKTRGQQVTLSCSPISGHRSVSWYQQTPGQGLQFLFEYFSETQRNKGNFPGRFSGRQFSNSRSEMNVSTLELGDSALYLCATSLSGGSSYEQYFGPGTRLTVT.